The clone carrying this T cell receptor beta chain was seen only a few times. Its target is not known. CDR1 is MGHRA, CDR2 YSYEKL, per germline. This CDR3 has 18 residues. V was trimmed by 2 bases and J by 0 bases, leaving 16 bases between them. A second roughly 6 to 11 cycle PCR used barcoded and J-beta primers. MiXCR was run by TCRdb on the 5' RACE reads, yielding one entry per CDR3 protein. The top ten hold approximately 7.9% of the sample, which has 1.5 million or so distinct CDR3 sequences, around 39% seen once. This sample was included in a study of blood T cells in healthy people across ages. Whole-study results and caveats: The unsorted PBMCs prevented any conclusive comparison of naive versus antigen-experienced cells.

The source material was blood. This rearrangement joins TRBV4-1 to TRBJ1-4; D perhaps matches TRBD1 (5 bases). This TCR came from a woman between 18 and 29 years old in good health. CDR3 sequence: CASSQPGDRGSTNEKLFF. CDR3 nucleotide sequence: TGCGCCAGCAGCCAACCCGGGGATCGGGGGTCAACTAATGAAAAACTGTTTTTT.